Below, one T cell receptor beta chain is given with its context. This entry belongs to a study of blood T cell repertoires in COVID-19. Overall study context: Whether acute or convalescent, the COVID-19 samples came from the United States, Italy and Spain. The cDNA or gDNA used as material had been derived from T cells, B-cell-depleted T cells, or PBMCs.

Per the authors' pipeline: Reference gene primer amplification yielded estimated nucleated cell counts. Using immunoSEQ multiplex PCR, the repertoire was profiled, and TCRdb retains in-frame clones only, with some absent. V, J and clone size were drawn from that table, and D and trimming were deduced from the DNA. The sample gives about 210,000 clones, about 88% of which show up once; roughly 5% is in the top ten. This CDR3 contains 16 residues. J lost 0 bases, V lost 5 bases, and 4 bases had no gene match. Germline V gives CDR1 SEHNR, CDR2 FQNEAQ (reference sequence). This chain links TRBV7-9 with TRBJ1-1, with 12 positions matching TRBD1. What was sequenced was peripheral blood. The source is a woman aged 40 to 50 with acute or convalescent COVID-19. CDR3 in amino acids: CASSPGTGGLNTEAFF. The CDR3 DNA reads TGTGCCAGCAGCCCCGGGACAGGGGGCCTGAACACTGAAGCTTTCTTT.